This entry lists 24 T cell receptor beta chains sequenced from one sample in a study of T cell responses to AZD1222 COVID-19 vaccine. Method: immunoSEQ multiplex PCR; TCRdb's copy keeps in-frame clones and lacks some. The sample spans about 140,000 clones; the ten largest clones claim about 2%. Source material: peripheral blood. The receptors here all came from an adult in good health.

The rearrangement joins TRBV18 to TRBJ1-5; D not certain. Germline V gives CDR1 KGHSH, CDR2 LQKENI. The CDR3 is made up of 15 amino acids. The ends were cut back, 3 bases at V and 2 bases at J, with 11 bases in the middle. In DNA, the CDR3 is TGTGCCAGCTCACCCGATCGATACGGCAATCAGCCCCAGCATTTT. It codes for CASSPDRYGNQPQHF.

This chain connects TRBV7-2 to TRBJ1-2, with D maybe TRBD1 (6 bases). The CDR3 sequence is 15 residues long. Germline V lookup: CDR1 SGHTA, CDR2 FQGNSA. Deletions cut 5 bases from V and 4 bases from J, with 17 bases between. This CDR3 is CASSVDRKTPYGYTF. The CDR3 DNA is TGTGCCAGCAGCGTGGACAGAAAGACCCCCTATGGCTACACCTTC.

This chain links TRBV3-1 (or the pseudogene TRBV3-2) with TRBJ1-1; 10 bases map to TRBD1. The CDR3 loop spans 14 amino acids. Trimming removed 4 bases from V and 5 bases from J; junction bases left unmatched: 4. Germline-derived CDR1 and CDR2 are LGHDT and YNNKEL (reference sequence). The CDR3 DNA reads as TGTGCCAGCAGCCGTGGGACAGGGGATACTGAAGCTTTCTTT. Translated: CASSRGTGDTEAFF.

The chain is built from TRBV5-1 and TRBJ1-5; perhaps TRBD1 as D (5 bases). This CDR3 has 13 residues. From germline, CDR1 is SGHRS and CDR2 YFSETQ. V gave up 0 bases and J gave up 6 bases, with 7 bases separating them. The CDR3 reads CASSLDGGQPQHF. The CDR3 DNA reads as TGCGCCAGCAGCTTGGACGGGGGTCAGCCCCAGCATTTT.

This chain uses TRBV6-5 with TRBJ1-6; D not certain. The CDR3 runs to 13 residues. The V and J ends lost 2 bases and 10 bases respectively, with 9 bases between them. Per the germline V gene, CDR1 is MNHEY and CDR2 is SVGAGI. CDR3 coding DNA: TGTGCCAGCAGTTACGGCGGGGAATCACCCCTCCACTTT. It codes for CASSYGGESPLHF.

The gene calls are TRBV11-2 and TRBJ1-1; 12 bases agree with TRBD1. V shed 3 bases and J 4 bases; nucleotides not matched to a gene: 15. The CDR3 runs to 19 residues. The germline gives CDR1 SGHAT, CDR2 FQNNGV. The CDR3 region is CASSLIGGTGGRAGTEAFF. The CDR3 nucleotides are TGTGCCAGCAGCTTGATAGGGGGGACAGGGGGCCGAGCGGGCACTGAAGCTTTCTTT.

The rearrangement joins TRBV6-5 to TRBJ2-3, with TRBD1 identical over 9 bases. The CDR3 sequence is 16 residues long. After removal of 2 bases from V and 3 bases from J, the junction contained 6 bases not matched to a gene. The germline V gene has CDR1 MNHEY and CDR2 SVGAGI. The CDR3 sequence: CASSYTPGQGTDTQYF. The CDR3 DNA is TGTGCCAGCAGTTACACACCGGGACAGGGAACAGATACGCAGTATTTT.

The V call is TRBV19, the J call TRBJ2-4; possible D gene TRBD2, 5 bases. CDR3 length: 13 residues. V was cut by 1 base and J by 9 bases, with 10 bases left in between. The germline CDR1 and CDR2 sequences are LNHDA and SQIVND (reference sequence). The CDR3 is CASSIGAGGIQYF. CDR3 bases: TGTGCCAGTAGTATAGGGGCGGGTGGCATTCAGTACTTC.

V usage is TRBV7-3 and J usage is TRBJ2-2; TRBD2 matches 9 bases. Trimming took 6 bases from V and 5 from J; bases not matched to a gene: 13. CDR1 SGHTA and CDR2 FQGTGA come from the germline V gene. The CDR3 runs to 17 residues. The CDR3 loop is CASSRVPGLARTGELFF. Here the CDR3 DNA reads TGTGCCAGCAGTCGTGTTCCGGGACTAGCTCGTACCGGGGAGCTGTTTTTT. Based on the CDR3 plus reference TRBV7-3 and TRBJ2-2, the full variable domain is GAGVSQTPSNKVTEKGKYVELRCDPISGHTALYWYRQSLGQGPEFLIYFQGTGAADDSGLPNDRFFAVRPEGSVSTLKIQRTERGDSAVYLCASSRVPGLARTGELFFGEGSRLTVL.

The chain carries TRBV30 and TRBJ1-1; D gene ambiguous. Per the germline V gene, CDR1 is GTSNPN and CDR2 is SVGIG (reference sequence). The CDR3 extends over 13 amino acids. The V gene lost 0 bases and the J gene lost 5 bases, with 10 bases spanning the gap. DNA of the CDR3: TGTGCCTGGAGTGTGGGGAGGAGGACTGAAGCTTTCTTT. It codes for CAWSVGRRTEAFF.

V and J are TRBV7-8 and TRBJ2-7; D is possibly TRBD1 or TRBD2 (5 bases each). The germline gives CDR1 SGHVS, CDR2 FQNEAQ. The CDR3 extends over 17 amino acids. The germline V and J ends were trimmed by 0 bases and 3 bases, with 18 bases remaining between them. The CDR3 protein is CASSLAVGLQGNYEQYF. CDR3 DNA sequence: TGTGCCAGCAGCTTAGCGGTCGGACTGCAGGGAAACTACGAGCAGTACTTC.

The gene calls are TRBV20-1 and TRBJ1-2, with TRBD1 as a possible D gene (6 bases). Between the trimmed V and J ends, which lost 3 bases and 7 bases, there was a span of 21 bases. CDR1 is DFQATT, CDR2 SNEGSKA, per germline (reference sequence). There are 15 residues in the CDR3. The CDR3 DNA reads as TGCAGTGCTAGTGGTAGGGGGATTTTAAGTGGTGGCTACACCTTC. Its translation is CSASGRGILSGGYTF.

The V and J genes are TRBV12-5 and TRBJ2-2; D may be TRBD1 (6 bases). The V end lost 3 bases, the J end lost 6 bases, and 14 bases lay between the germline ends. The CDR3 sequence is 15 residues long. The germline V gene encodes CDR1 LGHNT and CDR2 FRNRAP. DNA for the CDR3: TGTGCTAGTGGTTTAGGGGGAATAACGTCCGGGGAGCTGTTTTTT. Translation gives CASGLGGITSGELFF.

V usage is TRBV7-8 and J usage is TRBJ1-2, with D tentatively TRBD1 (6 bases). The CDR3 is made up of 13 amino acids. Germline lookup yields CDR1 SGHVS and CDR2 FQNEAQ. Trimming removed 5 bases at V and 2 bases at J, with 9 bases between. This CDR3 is CASSPTGNYGYTF. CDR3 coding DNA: TGTGCCAGCAGCCCCACAGGGAACTATGGCTACACCTTC.

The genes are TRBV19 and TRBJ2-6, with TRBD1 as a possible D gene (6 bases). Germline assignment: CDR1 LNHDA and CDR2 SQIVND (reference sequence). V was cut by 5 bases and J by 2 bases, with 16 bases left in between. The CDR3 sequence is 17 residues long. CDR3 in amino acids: CASSLDNRAPGANVLTF. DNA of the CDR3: TGTGCCAGTAGTCTCGATAACAGGGCCCCTGGGGCCAACGTCCTGACTTTC. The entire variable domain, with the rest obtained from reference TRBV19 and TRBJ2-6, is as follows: DGGITQSPKYLFRKEGQNVTLSCEQNLNHDAMYWYRQDPGQGLRLIYYSQIVNDFQKGDIAEGYSVSREKKESFPLTVTSAQKNPTAFYLCASSLDNRAPGANVLTFGAGSRLTVL.

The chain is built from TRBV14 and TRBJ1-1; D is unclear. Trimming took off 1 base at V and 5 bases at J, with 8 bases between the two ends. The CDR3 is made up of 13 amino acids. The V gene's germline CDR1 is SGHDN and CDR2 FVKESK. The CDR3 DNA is TGTGCCAGCAGCCAAGTGGTGGGGACTGAAGCTTTCTTT. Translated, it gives CASSQVVGTEAFF.

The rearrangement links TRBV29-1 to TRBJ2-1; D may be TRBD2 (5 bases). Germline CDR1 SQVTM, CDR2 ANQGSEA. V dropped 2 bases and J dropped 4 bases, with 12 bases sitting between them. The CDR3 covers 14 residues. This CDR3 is CSVESPGGYNEQFF. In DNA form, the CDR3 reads TGCAGCGTTGAATCTCCTGGCGGGTACAATGAGCAGTTCTTC.

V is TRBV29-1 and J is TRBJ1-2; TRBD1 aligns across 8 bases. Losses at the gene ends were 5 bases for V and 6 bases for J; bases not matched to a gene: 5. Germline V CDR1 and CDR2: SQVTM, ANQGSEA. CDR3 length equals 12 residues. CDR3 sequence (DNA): TGCAGCGTTAGACAGGGGTCTCATGGCTACACCTTC. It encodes CSVRQGSHGYTF.

The CDR3 DNA reads as TGTGCCAGCAGTGTGGAAGTGAACACTGAAGCTTTCTTT. Translating gives CASSVEVNTEAFF. The V and J genes are TRBV2 and TRBJ1-1; D unclear. The germline V gene encodes CDR1 SNHLY and CDR2 FYNNEI. Trimming stripped 4 bases from V and 0 bases from J, with 6 bases between. This CDR3 has 13 residues.

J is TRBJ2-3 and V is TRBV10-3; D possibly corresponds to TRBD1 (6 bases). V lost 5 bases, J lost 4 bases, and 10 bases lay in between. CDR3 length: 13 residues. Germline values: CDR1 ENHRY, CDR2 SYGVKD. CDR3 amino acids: CAISPGHPDTQYF. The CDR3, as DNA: TGTGCCATCAGTCCGGGACATCCAGATACGCAGTATTTT.

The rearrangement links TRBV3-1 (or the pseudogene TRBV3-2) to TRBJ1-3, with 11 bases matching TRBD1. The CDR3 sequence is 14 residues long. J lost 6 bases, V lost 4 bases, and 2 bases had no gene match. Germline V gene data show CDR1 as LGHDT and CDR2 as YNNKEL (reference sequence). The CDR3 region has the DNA TGTGCCAGCAGCCGGACAGGGGGCGAAAACACCATATATTTT. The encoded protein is CASSRTGGENTIYF.

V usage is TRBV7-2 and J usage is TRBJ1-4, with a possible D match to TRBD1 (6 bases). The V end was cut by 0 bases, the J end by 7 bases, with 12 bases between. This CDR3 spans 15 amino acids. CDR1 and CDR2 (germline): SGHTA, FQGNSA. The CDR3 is CASSLAGSRGEKLFF. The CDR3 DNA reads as TGTGCCAGCAGCTTAGCGGGTAGCAGGGGTGAAAAACTGTTTTTT. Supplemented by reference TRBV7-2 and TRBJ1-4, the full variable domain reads GAGVSQSPSNKVTEKGKDVELRCDPISGHTALYWYRQSLGQGLEFLIYFQGNSAPDKSGLPSDRFSAERTGGSVSTLTIQRTQQEDSAVYLCASSLAGSRGEKLFFGSGTQLSVL.

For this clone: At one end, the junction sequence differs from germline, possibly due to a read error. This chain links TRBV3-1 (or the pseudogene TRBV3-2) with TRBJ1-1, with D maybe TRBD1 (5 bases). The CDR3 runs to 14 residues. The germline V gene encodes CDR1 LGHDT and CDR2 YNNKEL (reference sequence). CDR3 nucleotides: TGTGCCAGCAGACAAGGAGGGGCCCGGGGTGAAGCTTTCTTT. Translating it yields CASRQGGARGEAFF.

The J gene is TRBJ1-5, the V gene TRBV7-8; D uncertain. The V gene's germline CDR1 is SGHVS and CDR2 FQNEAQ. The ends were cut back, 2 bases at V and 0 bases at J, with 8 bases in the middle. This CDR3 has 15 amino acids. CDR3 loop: CASSLRESSNQPQHF. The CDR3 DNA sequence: TGTGCCAGCAGCTTAAGGGAAAGTAGCAATCAGCCCCAGCATTTT. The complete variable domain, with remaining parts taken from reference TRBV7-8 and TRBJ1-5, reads GAGVSQSPRYKVAKRGQDVALRCDPISGHVSLFWYQQALGQGPEFLTYFQNEAQLDKSGLPSDRFFAERPEGSVSTLKIQRTQQEDSAVYLCASSLRESSNQPQHFGDGTRLSIL.